The 7 T cell receptor beta chains reported below all come from one sample, sequenced in a study of blood T cell repertoires in COVID-19. Profiling relied on immunoSEQ multiplex PCR, and the TCRdb table lists in-frame clones only, not all of them. The repertoire holds tens of thousands of clones, with around 90% as singletons. The sample taken for sequencing was peripheral blood. The receptor source for this set is a man in his sixties with COVID-19, enrolled during active disease.

This clone showed up just a few times. The chain recombines TRBV7-9 with TRBJ1-1; the match to TRBD1 covers 7 bases. V shed 3 bases and J 3 bases; nucleotides not matched to a gene: 7. The CDR3 has 15 residues. Germline V gene lookup returns CDR1 SEHNR and CDR2 FQNEAQ (reference sequence). CDR3 in amino acids: CASSFASGGDTEAFF. The CDR3, as DNA: TGTGCCAGCAGCTTTGCATCAGGGGGAGACACTGAAGCTTTCTTT. Drawing the rest from reference TRBV7-9 and TRBJ1-1, the complete variable domain is DTGVSQNPRHKITKRGQNVTFRCDPISEHNRLYWYRQTLGQGPEFLTYFQNEAQLEKSRLLSDRFSAERPKGSFSTLEIQRTEQGDSAMYLCASSFASGGDTEAFFGQGTRLTVV.

The genes are TRBV5-1 and TRBJ1-3; D ambiguous. The CDR3 has 15 amino acids. V lost 3 bases to trimming and J lost 3 bases, with 13 bases between them. Germline CDR1 and CDR2: SGHRS and YFSETQ. The CDR3 spells CASSSQVGFGNTIYF. CDR3 in DNA: TGCGCCAGCAGCTCCCAAGTCGGGTTTGGAAACACCATATATTTT.

V and J are TRBV6-5 and TRBJ1-2, with D perhaps TRBD1 (6 bases). CDR3 length: 13 residues. Trimming pared 5 bases from V and 3 bases from J, leaving 10 bases between. Looked up from germline, CDR1 is MNHEY and CDR2 is SVGAGI. The CDR3 loop reads CASSKRQDYGYTF. The CDR3 region has the DNA TGTGCCAGCAGTAAAAGACAGGACTATGGCTACACCTTC.

This chain joins TRBV7-3 and TRBJ2-2; 10 bases match TRBD1. Germline V gene data show CDR1 as SGHTA and CDR2 as FQGTGA. There are 16 residues in the CDR3. The junction had 8 bases not matched to a gene; V was cut back by 5 bases and J by 5 bases. The CDR3, as DNA: TGTGCCAGCAGCCCCAGCGGGACAGGGGTTACCGGGGAGCTGTTTTTT. Its protein product is CASSPSGTGVTGELFF.

The chain couples TRBV5-1 to TRBJ2-7; 10 bases map to TRBD2. CDR1 and CDR2 from the germline V gene are SGHRS and YFSETQ. V was pared by 0 bases and J by 6 bases, with 9 bases of the junction left unmatched. The length of the CDR3 is 16 residues. The CDR3 reads CASSLALAGDLTEQYF. CDR3 sequence (DNA): TGCGCCAGCAGCTTGGCCCTAGCGGGAGACTTAACCGAGCAGTACTTC.

The genes are TRBV9 and TRBJ1-3; TRBD1 matches 7 bases. CDR3 length: 16 amino acids. Per the germline V gene, CDR1 is SGDLS and CDR2 is YYNGEE. The V gene end was trimmed by 3 bases and the J gene end by 0 bases; junction bases not matched to a gene: 6. CDR3 region: CASSDSRGLSGNTIYF. The CDR3 bases are TGTGCCAGCAGCGACTCAAGGGGGCTCTCTGGAAACACCATATATTTT.

The chain carries TRBV9 and TRBJ1-3; TRBD1 is a possible D gene (5 bases). CDR3 length: 16 amino acids. CDR1 is SGDLS, CDR2 YYNGEE, per germline. Trimming took 6 bases from V and 0 from J, leaving 16 bases between them. The CDR3 DNA is TGTGCCAGCACGGTGGGGGAGGCCCGCTCTGGAAACACCATATATTTT. Translating it yields CASTVGEARSGNTIYF.